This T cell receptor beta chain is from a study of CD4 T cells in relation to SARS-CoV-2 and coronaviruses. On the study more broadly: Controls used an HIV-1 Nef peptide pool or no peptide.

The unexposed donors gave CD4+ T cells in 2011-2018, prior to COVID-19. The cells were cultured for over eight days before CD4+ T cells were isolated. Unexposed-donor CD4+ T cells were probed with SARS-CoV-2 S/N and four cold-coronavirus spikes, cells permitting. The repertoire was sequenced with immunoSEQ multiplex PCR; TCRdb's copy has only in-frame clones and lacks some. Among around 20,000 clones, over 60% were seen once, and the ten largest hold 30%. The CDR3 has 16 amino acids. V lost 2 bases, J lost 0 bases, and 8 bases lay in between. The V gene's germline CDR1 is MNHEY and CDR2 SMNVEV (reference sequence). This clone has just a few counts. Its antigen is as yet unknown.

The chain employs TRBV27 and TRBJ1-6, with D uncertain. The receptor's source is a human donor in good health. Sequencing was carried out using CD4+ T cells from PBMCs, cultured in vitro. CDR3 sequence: CASSLSVSSYNSPLHF. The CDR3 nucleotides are TGTGCCAGCAGTTTAAGTGTGAGCTCCTATAATTCACCCCTCCACTTT.